This entry lists 30 T cell receptor beta chains sequenced from one sample in a study of post-analysis software for immune sequencing data. Study outcomes and limitations: Relative to controls, patients had about 5 TRBV segments at higher frequency, with TRBV5-6, TRBV5-1 and TRBV20-1 among these.

These receptors' targets are unknown. The TCR beta cDNA libraries contained unique molecular identifiers. From the PCR reads, TCRdb called clonotypes with MiXCR, one entry per CDR3 protein. This sample yields approximately 160,000 distinct CDR3 sequences, of which over 25% are seen a single time; roughly 1.6% belongs to the top ten. Sample: blood. These receptors all come from a girl under 18 with multiple sclerosis.

This clonotype was picked up a small number of times. The chain couples TRBV20-1 to TRBJ2-1, with D unclear. Germline-derived CDR1 and CDR2 are DFQATT and SNEGSKA (reference sequence). V was cut by 6 bases and J by 3 bases, with 12 bases left in between. The CDR3 contains 13 residues. CDR3 in DNA: TGCAGTGCCCCCAAGGAGAACTACAATGAGCAGTTCTTC. Translation: CSAPKENYNEQFF.

The V call is TRBV24-1, the J call TRBJ2-3; 12 bases map to TRBD2. J lost 2 bases, V lost 6 bases, and 5 bases had no gene match. The length of the CDR3 is 16 residues. Germline-derived CDR1 and CDR2 are KGHDR and SFDVKD. CDR3 amino acids: CATSNPSGRATDTQYF. The CDR3 DNA sequence: TGTGCCACCAGTAATCCTAGCGGGAGGGCCACAGATACGCAGTATTTT.

V gene TRBV30 combines with J gene TRBJ1-1; no clear D. This CDR3 has 15 residues. Trimming removed 2 bases from V and 4 bases from J, with 17 bases in between. The germline gives CDR1 GTSNPN, CDR2 SVGIG (reference sequence). The CDR3 protein is CAWSPPLTDPTEAFF. The CDR3 coding sequence is TGTGCCTGGAGTCCTCCCTTGACTGATCCCACTGAAGCTTTCTTT. Looking up the rest from reference TRBV30 and TRBJ1-1 gives the full variable domain: SQTIHQWPATLVQPVGSPLSLECTVEGTSNPNLYWYRQAAGRGLQLLFYSVGIGQISSEVPQNLSASRPQDRQFILSSKKLLLSDSGFYLCAWSPPLTDPTEAFFGQGTRLTVV.

This clonotype was recorded many times. The chain couples TRBV18 to TRBJ2-5; perhaps TRBD1 as D (6 bases). CDR1 is KGHSH and CDR2 is LQKENI in the germline V gene. Trimming left V 6 bases short and J 2 bases short, with 10 bases between. The CDR3 is made up of 13 amino acids. CDR3 in DNA: TGTGCCAGCTCGCCGGGACATCAAGAGACCCAGTACTTC. Amino acid sequence: CASSPGHQETQYF.

The rearrangement links TRBV10-3 to TRBJ2-4; D is perhaps TRBD1 (5 bases). The last part of the DNA fits TRBJ2-7 better; the J call may be wrong. Germline values: CDR1 ENHRY, CDR2 SYGVKD. The CDR3 runs 13 residues. This chain's CDR3 is CASSVRGSSEQYF. The CDR3 DNA is TGTGCCAGCTCCGTTAGGGGATCGAGCGAGCAGTACTTC.

This clonotype was seen a single time. The V gene is TRBV5-8, the J gene TRBJ2-7; 10 nucleotides match TRBD2. J was trimmed by 7 bases and V by 2 bases; bases with no gene match: 9. Looked up from germline, CDR1 is SGHTS and CDR2 is YDEGEE. This CDR3 comprises 15 residues. The CDR3 loop reads CASSLAGGDYNEQYF. The CDR3 DNA reads as TGTGCCAGCAGCTTAGCGGGAGGGGACTACAATGAGCAGTACTTC.

The sample holds many counts of this clonotype. The rearrangement uses TRBV3-1 and TRBJ2-3, with D possibly TRBD2 on 5 matching bases. The CDR3 consists of 15 residues. Trimming removed 5 bases at V and 0 bases at J, with 12 bases between. Germline assignment: CDR1 LGHDT and CDR2 YNNKEL (reference sequence). The DNA for the CDR3 is TGTGCCAGCAGCGCCTCGCGAGGGAGCACAGATACGCAGTATTTT. This gives the protein CASSASRGSTDTQYF.

Ten or more counts support this clonotype. The chain carries TRBV7-2 and TRBJ2-5, with 11 bases that match TRBD2. The CDR3 covers 15 residues. Germline CDR1 reads SGHTA; CDR2 reads FQGNSA. The trim removed 1 base at V and 5 bases at J, leaving 3 bases unmatched. The CDR3 DNA reads as TGTGCCAGCAGCTTAGTACCTAGCGGGGGGGAGACCCAGTACTTC. Residues: CASSLVPSGGETQYF.

The chain employs TRBV28 and TRBJ1-5; perhaps TRBD1 as D (6 bases). Germline values: CDR1 MDHEN, CDR2 SYDVKM. This CDR3 region has 16 residues. V gave up 6 bases and J gave up 0 bases, with 15 bases separating them. The CDR3 here is CASRGGGFNSNQPQHF. CDR3 nucleotide sequence: TGTGCCAGCAGAGGCGGGGGCTTTAATAGCAATCAGCCCCAGCATTTT.

In its sample, this clonotype was seen many times. The gene calls are TRBV4-1 and TRBJ2-7; 7 bases match TRBD2. The V and J ends lost 4 bases and 5 bases, in that order; junction bases with no gene match: 14. The CDR3 loop spans 16 amino acids. Germline V CDR1 and CDR2: MGHRA, YSYEKL. The CDR3 DNA reads TGCGCCAGCAGCCCTCCAGAGAGGGAGGGTCCCCACGAGCAGTACTTC. This translates into CASSPPEREGPHEQYF.

The rearrangement joins TRBV7-9 to TRBJ2-4; 8 bases agree with TRBD1. CDR3 length: 17 residues. Germline V lookup: CDR1 SEHNR, CDR2 FQNEAQ (reference sequence). V shed 5 bases, J shed 1 base, and the junction held 10 bases outside the gene matches. The CDR3, as DNA: TGTGCCAGCAGCGTCCGGGGACAGGAGGCGGCCAAAAACATTCAGTACTTC. Translation: CASSVRGQEAAKNIQYF.

In its sample, this clonotype was seen many times. The rearrangement uses TRBV24-1 and TRBJ2-5, with D perhaps TRBD1 or TRBD2 (5 bases each). V lost 1 base to trimming and J lost 5 bases, with 13 bases between them. The CDR3 covers 15 residues. Germline assignment: CDR1 KGHDR and CDR2 SFDVKD. CDR3 region: CATSDFSSRDETQYF. The CDR3 DNA reads TGTGCCACCAGTGATTTCTCGTCCAGGGACGAGACCCAGTACTTC.

The genes are TRBV30 and TRBJ2-7; no clear D gene. The CDR3 loop spans 13 amino acids. Trimming stripped 0 bases from V and 3 bases from J, with 9 bases between. Germline V gene sequence: CDR1 GTSNPN, CDR2 SVGIG (reference sequence). This chain's CDR3 is CAWSVPGLYEQYF. The CDR3 region has the DNA TGTGCCTGGAGTGTACCTGGCCTCTACGAGCAGTACTTC.

This clonotype was seen ten or more times. The chain carries TRBV10-3 and TRBJ2-1, with TRBD2 matching over 8 bases. V shed 6 bases, J shed 6 bases, and the junction held 4 bases outside the gene matches. Germline V gene data show CDR1 as ENHRY and CDR2 as SYGVKD. The CDR3 extends over 13 amino acids. The CDR3 loop is CAISGRAVNEQFF. CDR3 nucleotides: TGTGCCATCAGCGGGAGGGCCGTCAATGAGCAGTTCTTC.

To note about this clonotype: This may be a read error: a much more frequent sequence differs by one nucleotide. This chain links TRBV9 with TRBJ2-1; D might be TRBD1 or TRBD2, each matching 6 bases. V shed 6 bases and J shed 4 bases, with 20 bases lying between them. The CDR3 has 16 amino acids. CDR1 and CDR2 (germline): SGDLS, YYNGEE. The CDR3 loop is CASNEGEASVYNEQFF. In DNA form, the CDR3 reads TGTGCCAGCAACGAGGGGGAAGCTAGCGTATACAATGAGCAGTTCTTC.

This chain joins TRBV5-5 and TRBJ2-5; D is ambiguous. Trimming removed 3 bases at V and 2 bases at J, with 11 bases between. This CDR3 is 14 amino acids long. The germline V gene has CDR1 SGHKS and CDR2 YYEKEE (reference sequence). Here the CDR3 reads CASSSNGWQETQYF. The CDR3 coding sequence is TGTGCCAGCAGCTCGAATGGGTGGCAAGAGACCCAGTACTTC.

This clonotype came up many times. J is TRBJ2-7 and V is TRBV5-1, with 10 positions matching TRBD2. The J segment lost 7 bases and the V segment lost 4 bases, leaving 11 bases of the junction unmatched. The germline V gene encodes CDR1 SGHRS and CDR2 YFSETQ. CDR3 size: 15 residues. The CDR3 reads CASSREGLAGVEQYF. The CDR3 nucleotides are TGCGCCAGCAGCAGGGAAGGGCTAGCGGGAGTTGAGCAGTACTTC.

This rearrangement joins TRBV9 to TRBJ2-2, with D uncertain. Trimming stripped 1 base from V and 0 bases from J, with 7 bases between. The CDR3 runs to 15 residues. CDR1 and CDR2 (germline): SGDLS, YYNGEE. For the CDR3, the DNA is TGTGCCAGCAGCGTATTAGCTTCGAACACCGGGGAGCTGTTTTTT. This sequence encodes CASSVLASNTGELFF.

The rearrangement links TRBV5-4 to TRBJ1-2; D is perhaps TRBD1 (5 bases). V was pared by 2 bases and J by 9 bases, with 17 bases between. Germline V gene lookup returns CDR1 SGHNT and CDR2 YYREEE (reference sequence). The CDR3 extends over 14 amino acids. CDR3 in amino acids: CASSFRRAGESYTF. CDR3 in DNA: TGTGCCAGCAGCTTCCGAAGGGCGGGGGAGAGCTACACCTTC.

Concerning this clonotype itself: A much more abundant neighbour one base away suggests this may be a read error. The chain uses TRBV5-1 and TRBJ2-7, with 10 bases fitting TRBD2. The CDR3 is 15 residues long. V gave up 4 bases and J gave up 1 base; unmatched junction bases: 5. CDR1 and CDR2 from the germline V gene are SGHRS and YFSETQ. CDR3 protein: CASSRSGRESYEQYF. The CDR3 region has the DNA TGCGCCAGCAGCCGCAGCGGGAGGGAATCCTACGAGCAGTACTTC.

In its sample, this clonotype was seen many times. V is TRBV6-2 or TRBV6-3 and J is TRBJ1-2, with D perhaps TRBD1 (6 bases). V shed 0 bases and J shed 8 bases, with 13 bases lying between them. The CDR3 runs 14 residues. Looked up from germline, CDR1 is MNHEY and CDR2 is SVGEGT. The CDR3 is CASSYSPGADGYTF. The CDR3 nucleotides are TGTGCCAGCAGTTACTCACCGGGGGCGGACGGCTACACCTTC.

The chain carries TRBV2 and TRBJ1-2, with a possible D match to TRBD1 (5 bases). Trimming removed 10 bases from V and 7 bases from J, with 16 bases in between. Germline V gene data show CDR1 as SNHLY and CDR2 as FYNNEI. The CDR3 sequence is 12 residues long. The CDR3 spells CATPGTLPGYTF. The CDR3, as DNA: TGTGCCACCCCAGGGACGCTTCCTGGCTACACCTTC.

V usage is TRBV29-1 and J usage is TRBJ1-1; D is perhaps TRBD1 (6 bases). Germline CDR1 reads SQVTM; CDR2 reads ANQGSEA. CDR3 length: 12 amino acids. V was cut by 5 bases and J by 5 bases, with 12 bases left in between. For the CDR3, the DNA is TGCAGCGTTATCAGGGGTTTGACTGAAGCTTTCTTT. The encoded protein is CSVIRGLTEAFF.

For this clonotype: A much more abundant neighbour one base away suggests this may be a read error. This chain uses TRBV24-1 with TRBJ2-7; D gene uncertain. The DNA end lines up better with TRBJ2-5; the J call may be wrong. CDR3 size: 12 residues. CDR1 KGHDR and CDR2 SFDVKD come from the germline V gene. The CDR3 nucleotides read TGTGCCACCAGTGAGTTAGAGAAGACCCAGTACTTC. It encodes CATSELEKTQYF.

To note about this clonotype: One end of the junction does not line up with germline, which may come from a read error. The CDR3 DNA is TGTGCCAGCAGCTTAATCGCCTCCTACGAGCGGTACTTC. Translation: CASSLIASYERYF. The chain links TRBV7-2 to TRBJ2-7; D not resolved. In germline, CDR1 is SGHTA, CDR2 FQGNSA. The CDR3 has 13 residues.

This clonotype was recorded many times. This chain uses TRBV2 with TRBJ2-5; D ambiguous. V was cut by 5 bases and J by 2 bases, with 9 bases left in between. This CDR3 is built from 13 residues. Germline values: CDR1 SNHLY, CDR2 FYNNEI. For the CDR3, the DNA is TGTGCCAGCAGTATTGACTGGCAAGAGACCCAGTACTTC. Translating it yields CASSIDWQETQYF.

This clonotype occurred a few times. This chain joins TRBV11-2 and TRBJ2-7; 11 bases map to TRBD2. In germline, CDR1 is SGHAT, CDR2 FQNNGV. V lost 5 bases, J lost 2 bases, and 8 bases stayed unmatched. This CDR3 has 16 amino acids. In DNA, the CDR3 is TGTGCCAGCAGCCGACTAGCGGGAAAGACCGCCTACGAGCAGTACTTC. Translation gives CASSRLAGKTAYEQYF.

For this clonotype: This may be a read error: a much more frequent sequence differs by one nucleotide. CDR3 DNA: TGTGCCAGCAGTGAGACTAGCGGACTGGGCAATAAGCAGTTCTTC. Translating gives CASSETSGLGNKQFF. This chain connects TRBV6-4 to TRBJ2-1; 9 nucleotides match TRBD2. Germline V gene lookup returns CDR1 MRHNA and CDR2 SNTAGT. This CDR3 is 15 amino acids long.

This chain uses TRBV7-8 with TRBJ1-1; D uncertain. The germline CDR1 and CDR2 sequences are SGHVS and FQNEAQ. This CDR3 spans 17 amino acids. Trimming took off 3 bases at V and 4 bases at J, with 21 bases between the two ends. This CDR3 reads CASSFFVQRKLSTEAFF. The CDR3 DNA reads TGTGCCAGCAGCTTTTTTGTCCAGCGTAAGCTGAGCACTGAAGCTTTCTTT.

The chain joins TRBV7-2 to TRBJ1-1, with D possibly matching TRBD1 (5 bases). Trimming cost V 1 base and J 10 bases, with 13 bases left between them. The germline V gene encodes CDR1 SGHTA and CDR2 FQGNSA. The CDR3 totals 13 residues. The CDR3 DNA follows: TGTGCCAGCAGCTTAGTAGGGGAGCGGGGAGCTTTCTTT. It codes for CASSLVGERGAFF.